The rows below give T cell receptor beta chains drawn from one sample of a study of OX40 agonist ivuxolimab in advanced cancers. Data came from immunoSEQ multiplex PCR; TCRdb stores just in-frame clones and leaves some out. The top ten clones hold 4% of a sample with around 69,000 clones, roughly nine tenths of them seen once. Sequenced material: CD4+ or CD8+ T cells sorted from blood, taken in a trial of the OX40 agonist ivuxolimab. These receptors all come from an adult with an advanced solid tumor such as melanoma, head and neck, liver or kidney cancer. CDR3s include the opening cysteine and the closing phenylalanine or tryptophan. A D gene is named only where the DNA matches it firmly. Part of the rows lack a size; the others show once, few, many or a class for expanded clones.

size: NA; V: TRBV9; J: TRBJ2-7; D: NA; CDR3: CASSVLSGYEQYF; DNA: TGTGCCAGCAGCGTACTTAGCGGCTACGAGCAGTACTTC
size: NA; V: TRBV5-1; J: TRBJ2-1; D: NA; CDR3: CASAREEYNEQFF; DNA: TGCGCCAGCGCTCGGGAAGAGTACAATGAGCAGTTCTTC
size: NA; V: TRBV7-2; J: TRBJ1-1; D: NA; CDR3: CASSLGRAAFF; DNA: TGTGCCAGCAGTCTAGGGAGGGCGGCTTTCTTT
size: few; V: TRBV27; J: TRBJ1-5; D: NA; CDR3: CASSFTGFGQPQHF; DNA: TGTGCCAGCAGTTTCACAGGGTTTGGTCAGCCCCAGCATTTT
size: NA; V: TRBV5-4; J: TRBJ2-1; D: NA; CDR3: CASSCRAYSYNEQFF; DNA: TGTGCCAGCAGCTGCCGGGCTTACTCCTACAATGAGCAGTTCTTC
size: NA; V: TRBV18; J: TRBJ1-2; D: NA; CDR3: CASSPDRSANYGYTF; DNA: TGTGCCAGCTCACCAGATCGCAGCGCTAACTATGGCTACACCTTC
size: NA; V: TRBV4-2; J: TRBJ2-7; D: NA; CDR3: CASSQASGPGDGEQYF; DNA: TGTGCCAGCAGCCAAGCGAGCGGGCCGGGTGACGGGGAGCAGTACTTC
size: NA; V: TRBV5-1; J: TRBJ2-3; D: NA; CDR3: CASSLAVLAPSTDTQYF; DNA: TGCGCCAGCAGCTTGGCCGTTTTAGCGCCCAGCACAGATACGCAGTATTTT
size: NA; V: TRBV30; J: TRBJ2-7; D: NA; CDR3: CAWSARYEQYF; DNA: TGTGCCTGGAGCGCGCGGTACGAGCAGTACTTC
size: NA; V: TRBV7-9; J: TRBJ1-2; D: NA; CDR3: CASSFRTGDGYTF; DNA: TGTGCCAGCAGCTTCCGCACGGGGGATGGCTACACCTTC
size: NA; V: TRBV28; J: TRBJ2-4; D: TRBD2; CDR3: CASSETQTSGLSPYF; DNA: TGTGCCAGCAGCGAAACCCAGACTAGCGGGCTATCCCCGTACTTC
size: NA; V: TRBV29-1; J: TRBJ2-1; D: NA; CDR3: CSVALGNFEQFF; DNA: TGCAGCGTTGCTTTGGGGAACTTCGAGCAGTTCTTC
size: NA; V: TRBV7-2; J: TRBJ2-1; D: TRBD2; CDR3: CASSSLPSGSYNEQFF; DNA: TGTGCCAGCAGCTCCTTGCCCAGCGGGAGTTACAATGAGCAGTTCTTC
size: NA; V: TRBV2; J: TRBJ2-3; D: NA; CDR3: CASMIERGDTQYF; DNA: TGTGCCAGCATGATCGAACGGGGAGATACGCAGTATTTT
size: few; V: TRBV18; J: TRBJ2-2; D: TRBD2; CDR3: CASSPPASGIAGELFF; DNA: TGTGCCAGCTCACCACCGGCTAGCGGGATTGCCGGGGAGCTGTTTTTT
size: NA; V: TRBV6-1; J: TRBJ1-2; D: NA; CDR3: CASSEGGGTFYGYTF; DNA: TGTGCCAGCAGTGAAGGGGGTGGAACGTTCTATGGCTACACCTTC